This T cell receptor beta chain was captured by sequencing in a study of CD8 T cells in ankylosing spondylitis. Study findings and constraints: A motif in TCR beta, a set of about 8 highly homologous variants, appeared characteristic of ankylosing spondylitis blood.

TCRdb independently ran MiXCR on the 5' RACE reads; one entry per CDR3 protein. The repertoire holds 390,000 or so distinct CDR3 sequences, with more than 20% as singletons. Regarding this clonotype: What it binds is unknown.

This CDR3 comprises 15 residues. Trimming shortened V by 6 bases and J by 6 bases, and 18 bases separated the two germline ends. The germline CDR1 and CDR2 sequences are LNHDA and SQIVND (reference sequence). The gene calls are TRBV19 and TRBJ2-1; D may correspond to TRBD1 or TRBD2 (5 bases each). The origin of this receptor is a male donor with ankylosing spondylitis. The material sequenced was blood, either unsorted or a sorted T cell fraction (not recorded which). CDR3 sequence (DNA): TGTGCCAGTAGCCGACCCCGGGGAAGGGGCAATGAGCAGTTCTTC. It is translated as CASSRPRGRGNEQFF.